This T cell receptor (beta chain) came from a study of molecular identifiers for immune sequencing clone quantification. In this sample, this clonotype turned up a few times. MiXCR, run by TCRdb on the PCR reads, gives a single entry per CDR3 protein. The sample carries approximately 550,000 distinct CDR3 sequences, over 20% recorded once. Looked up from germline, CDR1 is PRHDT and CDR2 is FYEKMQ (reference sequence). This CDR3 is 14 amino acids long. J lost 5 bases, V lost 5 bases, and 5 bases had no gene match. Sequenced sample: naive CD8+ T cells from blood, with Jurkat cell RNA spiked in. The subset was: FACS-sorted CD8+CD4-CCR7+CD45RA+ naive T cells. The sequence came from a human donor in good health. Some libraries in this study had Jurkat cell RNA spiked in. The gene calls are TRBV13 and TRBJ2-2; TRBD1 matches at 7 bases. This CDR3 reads CASSDRVSTGELFF. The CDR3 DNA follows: TGTGCCAGCAGCGACAGGGTTTCTACCGGGGAGCTGTTTTTT.